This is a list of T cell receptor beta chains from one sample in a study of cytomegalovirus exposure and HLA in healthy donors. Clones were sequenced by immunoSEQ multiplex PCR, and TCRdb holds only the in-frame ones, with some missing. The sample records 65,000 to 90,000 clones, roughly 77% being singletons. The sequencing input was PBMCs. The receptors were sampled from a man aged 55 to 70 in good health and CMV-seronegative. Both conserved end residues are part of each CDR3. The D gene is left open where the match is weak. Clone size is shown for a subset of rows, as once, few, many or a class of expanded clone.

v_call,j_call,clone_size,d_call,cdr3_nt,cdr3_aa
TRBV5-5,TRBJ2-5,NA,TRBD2,TGTGCCAGCAGCTGGATGGCTAGCGGGGCTCAAGAGACCCAGTACTTC,CASSWMASGAQETQYF
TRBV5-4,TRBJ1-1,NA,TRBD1,TGTGCCAGCAGCTGGGGACAGCTGAACACTGAAGCTTTCTTT,CASSWGQLNTEAFF
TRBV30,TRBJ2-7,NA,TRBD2,TGTGCCTGGAGTGTTGGCCTAGCGGGCCGCGAGCAGTACTTC,CAWSVGLAGREQYF
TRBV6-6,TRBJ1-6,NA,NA,TGTGCCAGCAGTTTTCGTCCGAATTCACCCCTCCACTTT,CASSFRPNSPLHF
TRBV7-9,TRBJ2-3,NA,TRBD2,TGTTCCAGCAGGCCCAGTAGCGGGGGGTTTCCCTCCACAGATACGCAGTATTTT,CSSRPSSGGFPSTDTQYF
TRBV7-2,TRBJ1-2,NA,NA,TGTGCCAGCAGCTTAGTGCAGTACTATGGCTACACCTTC,CASSLVQYYGYTF
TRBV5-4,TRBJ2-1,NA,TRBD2,TGTGCCAGCAGCCCCCTAGCGGGGGGGCTGGTTGAGCAGTTCTTC,CASSPLAGGLVEQFF
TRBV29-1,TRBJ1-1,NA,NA,TGCAGCGGGACCCCCGGGACACCAAACACTGAAGCTTTCTTT,CSGTPGTPNTEAFF
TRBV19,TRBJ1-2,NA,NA,TGTGCCAGTAGTGGACAGTTCTATGGCTACACCTTC,CASSGQFYGYTF
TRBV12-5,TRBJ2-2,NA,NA,TGTGCTAGTGGTCACACCCAAAATGGGGAGCTGTTTTTT,CASGHTQNGELFF
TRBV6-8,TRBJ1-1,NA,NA,TGTGCCAGCAGTGAAGACGCCCAGCGGGACACTGAAGCTTTCTTT,CASSEDAQRDTEAFF
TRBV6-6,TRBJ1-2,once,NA,TGTGCCAGCAGCTTTAGTCGCTATGGCTACACCTTC,CASSFSRYGYTF
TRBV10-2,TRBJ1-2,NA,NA,TGCGCCAGCAGTGATGGAGGCGGAAACTATGGCTACACCTTC,CASSDGGGNYGYTF
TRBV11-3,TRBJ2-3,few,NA,TGTGCCAGCAGCTTAGCAGGGATTCCCACAGATACGCAGTATTTT,CASSLAGIPTDTQYF
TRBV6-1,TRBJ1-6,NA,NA,TGTGCCAGCAGTGAAGAGGAGGGGAATAATTCACCCCTCCACTTT,CASSEEEGNNSPLHF
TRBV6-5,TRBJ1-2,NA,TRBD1,TGTGCCACACACCGCCTGACAGGGAAAGGCTACACCTTC,CATHRLTGKGYTF
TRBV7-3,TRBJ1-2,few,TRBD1,TGTGCCAGCAGCCCCGGACAGGGGGATTCGTACGGCTACACCTTC,CASSPGQGDSYGYTF
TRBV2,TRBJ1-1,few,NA,TGTGCCAGCAGCCTGACAGGTTCCCCAGGAGCTTTCTTT,CASSLTGSPGAFF
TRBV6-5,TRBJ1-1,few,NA,TGTGCCAGCGCCCTCCTCGGAACAGTGAACACTGAAGCTTTCTTT,CASALLGTVNTEAFF
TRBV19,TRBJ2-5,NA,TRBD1,TGTGCCAGTAGTATTAACAGGGGAGAGACCCAGTACTTC,CASSINRGETQYF
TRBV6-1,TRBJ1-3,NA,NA,TGTGCCAGCAGTGTAGGAAACACCATATATTTT,CASSVGNTIYF
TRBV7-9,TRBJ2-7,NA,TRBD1,TGTTCCAGCAGCTTGACAGGGGGGGCATACTCCTACGAGCAGTACTTC,CSSSLTGGAYSYEQYF
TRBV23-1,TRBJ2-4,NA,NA,TGCGCCAGCCTCACTAGCAGCCTAGCCAAAAACATTCAGTACTTC,CASLTSSLAKNIQYF
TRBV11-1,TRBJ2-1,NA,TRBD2,TGTGCCAGCAGCTTAGCAAGGGAGGGATACAATGAGCAGTTCTTC,CASSLAREGYNEQFF
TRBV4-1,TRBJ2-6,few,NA,TGCGCCAGCAGCAATCGAGGGGGGGCCAACGTCCTGACTTTC,CASSNRGGANVLTF
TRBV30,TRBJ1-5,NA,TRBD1,TGTGCCTGGACCTTAGGACAGGGCAATCAGCCCCAGCATTTT,CAWTLGQGNQPQHF
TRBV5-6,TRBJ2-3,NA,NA,TGTGCCAGCAGAGGGGCAGGCAGCACAGATACGCAGTATTTT,CASRGAGSTDTQYF
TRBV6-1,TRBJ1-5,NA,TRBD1,TGTGCCAGCAGCGAGGGGGCTAGGAATCAGCCCCAGCATTTT,CASSEGARNQPQHF
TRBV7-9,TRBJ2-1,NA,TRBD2,TGTGCCAGCAGCCCACTAGCGGAGCAGTTCTTC,CASSPLAEQFF
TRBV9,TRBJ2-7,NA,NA,TGTGCCAGCAGCGTAGGTCCCGGGAACTACGAGCAGTACTTC,CASSVGPGNYEQYF
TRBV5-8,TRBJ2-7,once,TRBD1,TGTGCCAGCAGCCGGAGACAGGGGGAGTACCACGAGCAGTACTTC,CASSRRQGEYHEQYF
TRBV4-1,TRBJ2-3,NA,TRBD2,TGCGCCAGCAGCCAAGATCGTCACGGGGGGACCGGAGATACGCAGTATTTT,CASSQDRHGGTGDTQYF
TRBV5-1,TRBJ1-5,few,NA,TGCGCCAGCAGCTTGGACGGGAGTAGCAATCAGCCCCAGCATTTT,CASSLDGSSNQPQHF
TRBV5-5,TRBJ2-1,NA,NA,TGTGCCAGCAGCTTGGGGCAGGGGAGCTCCTACAATGAGCAGTTCTTC,CASSLGQGSSYNEQFF
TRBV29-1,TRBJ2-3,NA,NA,TGCAGCGCCGGACCAGGCGGGGTCGGGGATACGCAGTATTTT,CSAGPGGVGDTQYF
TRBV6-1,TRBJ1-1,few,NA,TGTGCCAGCAGTTTAGAGTTGAACACTGAAGCTTTCTTT,CASSLELNTEAFF